The 14 T cell receptor beta chains reported below all come from one sample, sequenced in a study of breast tumors, draining lymph nodes, adjacent tissues. A single record per CDR3 protein comes from TCRdb applying MiXCR to the multiplex PCR reads. The sample contains over 250,000 distinct CDR3 sequences, more than 30% of which appear only once. Samples came from axillary lymph nodes draining the breast cancer. Sequenced: axillary lymph node tissue. These receptors all come from a female donor with breast cancer. Some clones in this sample may be carry-over from other donors' samples.

In its sample, this clonotype was seen many times. The chain has TRBV2 and TRBJ2-2; D possibly corresponds to TRBD1 (6 bases). The germline V gene encodes CDR1 SNHLY and CDR2 FYNNEI. V shed 5 bases and J shed 6 bases, with 10 bases lying between them. This CDR3 is 13 amino acids long. Written as DNA, the CDR3 is TGTGCCAGCAGTTACAGGGTAGCCGGGGAGCTGTTTTTT. It specifies CASSYRVAGELFF.

This clonotype was detected ten times or more. The chain joins TRBV9 to TRBJ2-2; possible D gene TRBD1, 5 bases. The CDR3 has 15 amino acids. V lost 0 bases and J 3 bases, leaving 9 bases between the germline ends. The germline CDR1 and CDR2 sequences are SGDLS and YYNGEE. CDR3 bases: TGTGCCAGCAGCGTAGGATCAGGGCACACCGGGGAGCTGTTTTTT. Translated, it gives CASSVGSGHTGELFF.

In its sample, this clonotype was seen many times. The rearrangement joins TRBV7-9 to TRBJ2-3; no definite D call. CDR1 and CDR2 from the germline V gene are SEHNR and FQNEAQ (reference sequence). CDR3 length: 16 residues. Deletions cut 7 bases from V and 2 bases from J, with 19 bases between. The CDR3 spells CASTLYSRASTDTQYF. For the CDR3, the DNA is TGTGCCAGCACCCTATACTCTAGGGCGTCCACAGATACGCAGTATTTT.

Many counts were recorded for this clonotype. The rearrangement uses TRBV7-2 and TRBJ2-2; D call uncertain. The CDR3 spans 13 residues. CDR1 is SGHTA, CDR2 FQGNSA, per germline. V shed 6 bases and J shed 5 bases, with 10 bases lying between them. CDR3 protein: CASSQQKTGELFF. In DNA form, the CDR3 reads TGTGCCAGCAGTCAGCAGAAAACCGGGGAGCTGTTTTTT.

This clonotype has ten or more counts. The junction does not match germline at one end; this may be a read error. This chain joins TRBV7-8 and TRBJ1-3; D gene uncertain. The length of the CDR3 is 17 residues. Germline CDR1 is SGHVS and CDR2 is FQNEAQ. The chain's CDR3 is CASRSQRAASSGNPIYF. The CDR3 bases are TGTGCCAGCAGGTCCCAGAGGGCGGCTAGCTCTGGAAACCCCATATATTTT. Complete variable domain (other parts from reference TRBV7-8 and TRBJ1-3): GAGVSQSPRYKVAKRGQDVALRCDPISGHVSLFWYQQALGQGPEFLTYFQNEAQLDKSGLPSDRFFAERPEGSVSTLKIQRTQQEDSAVYLCASRSQRAASSGNPIYFGEGSWLTVV.

As concerns this clonotype: At one end, the junction sequence differs from germline, possibly due to a read error. The chain is built from TRBV5-1 and TRBJ2-2, with unresolved D. The V gene's germline CDR1 is SGHRS and CDR2 YFSETQ. The CDR3 is made up of 16 amino acids. In DNA form, the CDR3 reads TGCGCCAGCAGCTTGGAAAGCGCGAGAAGCACCGGAGAGCTGTTTTTT. This translates into CASSLESARSTGELFF.

This clonotype was counted only a few times. The chain combines TRBV3-1 with TRBJ1-3; D perhaps matches TRBD1 (5 bases). CDR1 LGHDT and CDR2 YNNKEL come from the germline V gene (reference sequence). Trimming left V 3 bases short and J 2 bases short, with 11 bases between. The CDR3 runs 15 residues. CDR3 sequence reads: CASSQGPGPGNTIYF. CDR3 coding DNA: TGTGCCAGCAGCCAGGGTCCAGGGCCTGGAAACACCATATATTTT.

This clonotype was observed many times. The rearrangement joins TRBV2 to TRBJ2-2, with 10 bases matching TRBD2. CDR1 is SNHLY and CDR2 is FYNNEI in the germline V gene. The CDR3 consists of 14 residues. Trimming removed 7 bases from V and 6 bases from J; junction bases left unmatched: 5. The CDR3 spells CASKREGPAGELFF. CDR3 nucleotide sequence: TGTGCCAGCAAGCGGGAGGGCCCGGCCGGGGAGCTGTTTTTT.

This clonotype was recorded many times. The chain carries TRBV25-1 and TRBJ2-7, with a possible D match to TRBD1 (6 bases). Germline lookup yields CDR1 MGHDK and CDR2 SYGVNS. V gave up 3 bases and J gave up 1 base, with 13 bases separating them. CDR3 length: 15 residues. The CDR3 bases are TGTGCCAGCAGTGAGATGGGGACACTTTCCTACGAGCAGTACTTC. It is translated as CASSEMGTLSYEQYF.

The rearrangement links TRBV2 to TRBJ2-5; 12 bases agree with TRBD1. In germline, CDR1 is SNHLY, CDR2 FYNNEI. This CDR3 is built from 18 residues. Unmatched junction bases numbered 13, after V lost 8 bases and J lost 0 bases. The CDR3 spells CASCYGTGGRGYQETQYF. The CDR3 DNA reads TGTGCCAGCTGCTACGGGACAGGGGGCCGAGGGTACCAAGAGACCCAGTACTTC. The complete variable domain, with remaining parts taken from reference TRBV2 and TRBJ2-5, reads EPEVTQTPSHQVTQMGQEVILRCVPISNHLYFYWYRQILGQKVEFLVSFYNNEISEKSEIFDDQFSVERPDGSNFTLKIRSTKLEDSAMYFCASCYGTGGRGYQETQYFGPGTRLLVL.

V gene TRBV19 combines with J gene TRBJ1-4; no clear D gene. The CDR3 loop spans 14 amino acids. CDR1 is LNHDA, CDR2 SQIVND, per germline (reference sequence). V was shortened by 1 base and J by 3 bases, with 6 bases between the two germline ends. Here the CDR3 reads CASSIVGANEKLFF. CDR3 bases: TGTGCCAGTAGTATAGTTGGGGCTAATGAAAAACTGTTTTTT.

The sample holds a few counts of this clonotype. This chain joins TRBV6-2 or TRBV6-3 and TRBJ2-7, with 8 positions matching TRBD2. The V gene's germline CDR1 is MNHEY and CDR2 SVGEGT. V shed 1 base and J 3 bases; nucleotides not matched to a gene: 2. The CDR3 has 14 residues. CDR3 region: CASSYWREDYEQYF. The DNA of the CDR3 is TGTGCCAGCAGTTACTGGCGGGAGGACTACGAGCAGTACTTC.

This chain uses TRBV6-4 with TRBJ1-6, with D possibly matching TRBD1 (5 bases). Germline lookup yields CDR1 MRHNA and CDR2 SNTAGT. The CDR3 runs to 14 residues. The V gene lost 5 bases and the J gene lost 10 bases, with 15 bases spanning the gap. CDR3 nucleotides: TGTGCCAGCAGTCTCGCCGGGGGGGACTCACCCCTCCACTTT. Its translation is CASSLAGGDSPLHF.

The sample holds a few counts of this clonotype. This could be a read error, since a much larger clone is one nucleotide away. V is TRBV7-6 and J is TRBJ1-2; 7 positions match TRBD1. The CDR3 runs 16 residues. Germline assignment: CDR1 SGHVS and CDR2 FNYEAQ. CDR3 loop: CASSLVIGTAYYGHTF. Written as DNA, the CDR3 is TGTGCCAGCAGCTTAGTAATCGGGACAGCTTACTATGGCCACACCTTC.